Below, 11 T cell receptor beta chains from the same sample are listed, as sequenced in a study of shared clonotypes between healthy human individuals. Data came from immunoSEQ multiplex PCR; TCRdb stores just in-frame clones and leaves some out. The data show roughly 2.1 million clones, with 85% to 95% seen just once and approximately 1.7% held by the top ten. As defined, naive CD8 cells were CD45RO-negative and positively selected for CCR7, with terminally differentiated effector memory CD45RA+ cells excluded. The sequencing sample was made of naive CD8+ T cells from PBMCs. The receptors were sampled from a man younger than 30 in good health. Some clones in this sample may be carry-over from other donors' samples.

The chain is built from TRBV27 and TRBJ2-1, with TRBD2 identical over 8 bases. Germline loops: CDR1 MNHEY, CDR2 SMNVEV (reference sequence). V was clipped by 6 bases and J by 5 bases; unmatched bases: 9. This CDR3 has 15 amino acids. In DNA, the CDR3 is TGTGCCAGCAGGCTTACTCGGGGGGGGGACAATGAGCAGTTCTTC. This translates into CASRLTRGGDNEQFF.

V gene TRBV11-2 combines with J gene TRBJ1-4; no definite D call. Germline CDR1 is SGHAT and CDR2 is FQNNGV. CDR3 length: 15 amino acids. V dropped 5 bases and J dropped 8 bases, with 18 bases sitting between them. The CDR3 is CASSPRSSLEEKLFF. For the CDR3, the DNA is TGTGCCAGCAGCCCGAGGTCCAGTTTAGAGGAAAAACTGTTTTTT.

This clone was observed once. V usage is TRBV15 and J usage is TRBJ2-5; D is ambiguous. The CDR3 is made up of 16 amino acids. The V end was cut by 1 base, the J end by 2 bases, with 14 bases between. Per germline, CDR1 LNHNV and CDR2 YYDKDF (reference sequence). In DNA, the CDR3 is TGTGCCACCAGCAGAGTTCTAGTCGTGGATCAAGAGACCCAGTACTTC. As protein: CATSRVLVVDQETQYF.

The chain couples TRBV6-5 to TRBJ1-6; 9 bases align to TRBD1. The germline gives CDR1 MNHEY, CDR2 SVGAGI. The CDR3 has 16 residues. The V and J ends lost 2 bases and 7 bases, in that order; junction bases with no gene match: 6. CDR3 amino acids: CASSYTQGAENSPLHF. The DNA of the CDR3 is TGTGCCAGCAGTTACACACAGGGGGCTGAGAATTCACCCCTCCACTTT.

The chain uses TRBV27 and TRBJ2-5; TRBD1 might be the D (5 bases). This CDR3 spans 15 amino acids. Trimming removed 6 bases from V and 0 bases from J, with 14 bases in between. CDR1 and CDR2 from the germline V gene are MNHEY and SMNVEV (reference sequence). The CDR3 DNA sequence: TGTGCCAGCAGAGGTCACCAGGACAACCAAGAGACCCAGTACTTC. This translates into CASRGHQDNQETQYF.

The CDR3 sequence is CASIRGTLANEQFF. In nucleotides, the CDR3 is TGTGCCAGCATCCGGGGGACCCTAGCCAATGAGCAGTTCTTC. J is TRBJ2-1 and V is TRBV6-1; the D gene is possibly TRBD2 (6 bases). Germline lookup yields CDR1 MNHNS and CDR2 SASEGT. V was cut by 7 bases and J by 6 bases, with 16 bases left in between. The CDR3 has 14 residues.

V and J are TRBV27 and TRBJ2-5; 14 nucleotides match TRBD2. This CDR3 has 15 amino acids. V trimming: 5 bases; J trimming: 5 bases; junction bases outside the gene matches: 4. Germline CDR1 is MNHEY and CDR2 is SMNVEV (reference sequence). CDR3 loop: CASSRLAGGVETQYF. The CDR3 DNA is TGTGCCAGCAGTAGACTAGCGGGAGGGGTGGAGACCCAGTACTTC.

This clone was found once. This chain connects TRBV27 to TRBJ2-2, with D tentatively TRBD2 (5 bases). Looked up from germline, CDR1 is MNHEY and CDR2 is SMNVEV (reference sequence). The germline V and J ends were trimmed by 0 bases and 8 bases, with 13 bases remaining between them. The CDR3 sequence is 15 residues long. CDR3 nucleotide sequence: TGTGCCAGCAGTTTATCAGTGACTACCGGAGGGGAGCTGTTTTTT. Translating it yields CASSLSVTTGGELFF.

The J gene is TRBJ2-2, the V gene TRBV28, with D uncertain. V lost 3 bases and J lost 3, with 5 bases in between. This CDR3 has 13 amino acids. From germline, CDR1 is MDHEN and CDR2 SYDVKM. The CDR3 DNA follows: TGTGCCAGCAGTTTCCAGGACACCGGGGAGCTGTTTTTT. Protein sequence: CASSFQDTGELFF.

V and J are TRBV6-5 and TRBJ2-3; D is unclear. Germline CDR1 MNHEY, CDR2 SVGAGI. The CDR3 is made up of 14 amino acids. V was trimmed by 2 bases and J by 0 bases, leaving 6 bases between them. This chain's CDR3 is CASSYRYSTDTQYF. The CDR3 DNA reads TGTGCCAGCAGTTACCGTTACAGCACAGATACGCAGTATTTT.

The chain links TRBV7-9 to TRBJ1-2; D perhaps matches TRBD1 (5 bases). This CDR3 region has 10 residues. Germline V gives CDR1 SEHNR, CDR2 FQNEAQ (reference sequence). Written as DNA, the CDR3 is TGTGCGGGGGACGACTATGGCTACACCTTC. Encoded protein: CAGDDYGYTF.